Listed here is a single TCR beta chain. The authors' processing: Reference gene primers were amplified, and this amplification served to estimate nucleated cell counts. The table came from immunoSEQ multiplex PCR; TCRdb's copy has only in-frame clones and leaves some out. Clone size and V and J calls were adopted from that table, with D and trimming inferred from the DNA. The table records approximately 110,000 clones, around nine tenths of them present only once. These data originate in a study of blood T cell repertoires in COVID-19. Overall study context: Sample material is recorded as cDNA or gDNA derived from T cells, B-cell-depleted T cells, or PBMCs.

Trimming pared 0 bases from V and 0 bases from J, leaving 14 bases between. Germline-derived CDR1 and CDR2 are MRHNA and SNTAGT. The CDR3 consists of 18 residues. J is TRBJ2-2 and V is TRBV6-4; no reliable D call. Sequencing was performed on peripheral blood. The source of this sequence is a man aged 40-55 years with acute or convalescent COVID-19. The CDR3: CASSDSVLEAANTGELFF. The CDR3 nucleotides are TGTGCCAGCAGTGACTCTGTTTTAGAGGCGGCGAACACCGGGGAGCTGTTTTTT.